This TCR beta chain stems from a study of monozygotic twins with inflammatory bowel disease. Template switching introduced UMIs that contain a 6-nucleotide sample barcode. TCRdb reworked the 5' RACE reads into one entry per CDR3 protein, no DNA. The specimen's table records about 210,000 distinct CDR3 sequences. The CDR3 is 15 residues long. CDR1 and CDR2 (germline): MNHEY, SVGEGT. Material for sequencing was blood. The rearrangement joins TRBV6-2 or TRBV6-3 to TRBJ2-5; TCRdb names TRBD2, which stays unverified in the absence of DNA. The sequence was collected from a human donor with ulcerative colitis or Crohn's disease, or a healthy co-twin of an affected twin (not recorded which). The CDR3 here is CASTRRLVRGETQYF.